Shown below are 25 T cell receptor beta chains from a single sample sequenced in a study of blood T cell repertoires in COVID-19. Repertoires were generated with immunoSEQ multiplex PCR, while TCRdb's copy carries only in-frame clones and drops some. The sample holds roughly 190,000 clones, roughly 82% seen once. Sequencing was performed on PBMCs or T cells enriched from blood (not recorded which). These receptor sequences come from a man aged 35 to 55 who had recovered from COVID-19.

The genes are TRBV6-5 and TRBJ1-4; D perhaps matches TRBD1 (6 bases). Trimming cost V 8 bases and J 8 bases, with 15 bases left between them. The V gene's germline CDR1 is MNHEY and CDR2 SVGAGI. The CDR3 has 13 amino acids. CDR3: CASRIQGSEKLFF. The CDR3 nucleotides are TGTGCCAGCCGCATACAGGGAAGCGAAAAACTGTTTTTT.

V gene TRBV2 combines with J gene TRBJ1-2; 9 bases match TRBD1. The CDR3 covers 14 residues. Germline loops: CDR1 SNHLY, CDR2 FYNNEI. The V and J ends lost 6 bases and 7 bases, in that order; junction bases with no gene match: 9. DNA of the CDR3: TGTGCCAGCAGAACAGGGGGCCTTGGGGCTGGCTACACCTTC. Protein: CASRTGGLGAGYTF.

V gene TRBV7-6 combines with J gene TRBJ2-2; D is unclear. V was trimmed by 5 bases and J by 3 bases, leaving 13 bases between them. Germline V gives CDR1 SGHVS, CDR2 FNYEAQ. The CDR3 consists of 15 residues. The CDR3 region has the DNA TGTGCCAGCAGCCGACGGTTCGGAGACACCGGGGAGCTGTTTTTT. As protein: CASSRRFGDTGELFF.

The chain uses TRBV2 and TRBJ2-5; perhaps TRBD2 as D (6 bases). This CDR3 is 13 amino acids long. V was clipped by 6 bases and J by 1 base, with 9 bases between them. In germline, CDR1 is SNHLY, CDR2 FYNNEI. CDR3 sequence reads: CASRGDFQETQYF. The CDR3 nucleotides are TGTGCCAGCAGGGGGGACTTCCAAGAGACCCAGTACTTC.

CDR3 DNA: TGTGCCAGCAGTCCCCCACAGGGGGATCTTTGGGGCTACACCTTC. Amino acid sequence: CASSPPQGDLWGYTF. The gene calls are TRBV28 and TRBJ1-2, with 8 positions matching TRBD1. CDR3 length equals 15 residues. In germline, CDR1 is MDHEN, CDR2 SYDVKM. Germline trimming cut 5 bases from V and 8 bases from J; bases unmatched to any gene: 13.

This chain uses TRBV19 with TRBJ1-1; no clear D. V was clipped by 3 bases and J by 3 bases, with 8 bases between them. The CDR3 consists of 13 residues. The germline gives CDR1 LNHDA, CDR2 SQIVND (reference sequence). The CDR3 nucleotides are TGTGCCAGTAGTATGGAGGGTTACACTGAAGCTTTCTTT. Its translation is CASSMEGYTEAFF. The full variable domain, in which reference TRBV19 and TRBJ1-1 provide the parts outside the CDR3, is DGGITQSPKYLFRKEGQNVTLSCEQNLNHDAMYWYRQDPGQGLRLIYYSQIVNDFQKGDIAEGYSVSREKKESFPLTVTSAQKNPTAFYLCASSMEGYTEAFFGQGTRLTVV.

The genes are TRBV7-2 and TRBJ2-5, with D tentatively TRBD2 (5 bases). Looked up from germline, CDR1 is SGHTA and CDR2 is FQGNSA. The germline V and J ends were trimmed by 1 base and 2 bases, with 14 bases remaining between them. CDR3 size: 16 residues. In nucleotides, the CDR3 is TGTGCCAGCAGCTTAGGGTCGAGGGCAGGTCAAGAGACCCAGTACTTC. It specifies CASSLGSRAGQETQYF.

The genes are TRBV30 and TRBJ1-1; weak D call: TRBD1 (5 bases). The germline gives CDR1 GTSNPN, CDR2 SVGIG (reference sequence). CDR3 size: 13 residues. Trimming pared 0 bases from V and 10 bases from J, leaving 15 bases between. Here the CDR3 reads CAWSVRRGASAFF. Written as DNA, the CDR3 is TGTGCCTGGAGTGTAAGGAGGGGAGCCTCAGCTTTCTTT.

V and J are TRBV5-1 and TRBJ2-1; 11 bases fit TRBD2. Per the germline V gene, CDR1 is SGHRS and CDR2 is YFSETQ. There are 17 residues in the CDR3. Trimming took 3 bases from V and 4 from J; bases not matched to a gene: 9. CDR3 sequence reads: CASSSLGGTSGYNEQFF. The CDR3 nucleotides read TGCGCCAGCAGCTCGCTCGGTGGGACTAGCGGTTACAATGAGCAGTTCTTC.

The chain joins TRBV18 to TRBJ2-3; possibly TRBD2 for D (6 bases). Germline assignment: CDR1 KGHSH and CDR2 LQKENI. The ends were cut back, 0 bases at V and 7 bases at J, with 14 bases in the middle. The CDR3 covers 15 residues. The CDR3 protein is CASSPPTRAGNTQYF. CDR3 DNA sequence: TGTGCCAGCTCACCACCGACAAGGGCGGGGAATACGCAGTATTTT.

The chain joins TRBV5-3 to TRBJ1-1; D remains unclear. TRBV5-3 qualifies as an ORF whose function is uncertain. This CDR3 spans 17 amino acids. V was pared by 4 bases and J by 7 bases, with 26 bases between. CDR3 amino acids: CARSPTLRPQEEVEAFF. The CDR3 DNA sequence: TGTGCCAGAAGCCCGACTTTGCGTCCTCAGGAGGAGGTTGAAGCTTTCTTT.

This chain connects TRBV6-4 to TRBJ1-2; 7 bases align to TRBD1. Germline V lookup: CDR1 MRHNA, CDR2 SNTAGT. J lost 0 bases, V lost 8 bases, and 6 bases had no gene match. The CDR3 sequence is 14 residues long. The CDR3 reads CASSRDRANYGYTF. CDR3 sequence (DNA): TGTGCCAGCTCAAGGGACAGAGCTAACTATGGCTACACCTTC.

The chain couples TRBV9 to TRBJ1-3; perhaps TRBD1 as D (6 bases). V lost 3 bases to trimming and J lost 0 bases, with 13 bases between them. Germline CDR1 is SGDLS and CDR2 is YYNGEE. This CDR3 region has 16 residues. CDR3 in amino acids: CASSAPGQLSGNTIYF. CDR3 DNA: TGTGCCAGCAGCGCTCCGGGACAACTCTCTGGAAACACCATATATTTT.

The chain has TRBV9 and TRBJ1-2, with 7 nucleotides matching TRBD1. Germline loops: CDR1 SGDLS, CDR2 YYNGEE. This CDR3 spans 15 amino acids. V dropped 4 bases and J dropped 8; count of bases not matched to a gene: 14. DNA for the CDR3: TGTGCCAGCAGCTCCCGCGGGCAGGGGGGCGGGGGCTACACCTTC. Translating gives CASSSRGQGGGGYTF.

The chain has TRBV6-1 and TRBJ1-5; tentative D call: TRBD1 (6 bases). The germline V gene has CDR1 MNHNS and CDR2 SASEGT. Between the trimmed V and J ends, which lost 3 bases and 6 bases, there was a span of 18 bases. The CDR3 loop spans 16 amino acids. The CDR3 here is CASSEQPNRASQPQHF. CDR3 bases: TGTGCCAGCAGTGAGCAACCCAACAGGGCTAGTCAGCCCCAGCATTTT.

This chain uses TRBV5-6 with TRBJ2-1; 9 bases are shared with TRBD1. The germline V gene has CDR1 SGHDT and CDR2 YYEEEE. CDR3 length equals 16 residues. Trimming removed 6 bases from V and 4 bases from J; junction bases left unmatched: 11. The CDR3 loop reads CASITWRTGAYNEQFF. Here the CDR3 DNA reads TGTGCCAGCATTACATGGCGGACAGGGGCGTACAATGAGCAGTTCTTC.

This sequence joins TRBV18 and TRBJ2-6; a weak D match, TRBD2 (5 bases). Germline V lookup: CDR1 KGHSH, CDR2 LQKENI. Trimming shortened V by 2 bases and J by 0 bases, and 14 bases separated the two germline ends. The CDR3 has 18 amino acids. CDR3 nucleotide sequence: TGTGCCAGCTCACCAGAGGTATCGGGGAGCTCTGGGGCCAACGTCCTGACTTTC. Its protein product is CASSPEVSGSSGANVLTF.

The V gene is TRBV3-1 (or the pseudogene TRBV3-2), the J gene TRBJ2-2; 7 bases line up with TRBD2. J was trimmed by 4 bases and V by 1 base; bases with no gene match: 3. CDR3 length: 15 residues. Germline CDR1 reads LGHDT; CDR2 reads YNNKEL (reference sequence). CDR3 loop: CASSQGGSRTGELFF. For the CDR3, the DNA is TGTGCCAGCAGCCAAGGCGGGAGCCGCACCGGGGAGCTGTTTTTT.

In DNA form, the CDR3 reads TGCGCCAGCAGCCTAGTGGCGCTAGGGAACACTGAAGCTTTCTTT. Amino acids: CASSLVALGNTEAFF. The chain has TRBV4-1 and TRBJ1-1, with D uncertain. The V gene's germline CDR1 is MGHRA and CDR2 YSYEKL. The ends were cut back, 4 bases at V and 1 base at J, with 13 bases in the middle. The CDR3 consists of 15 residues.

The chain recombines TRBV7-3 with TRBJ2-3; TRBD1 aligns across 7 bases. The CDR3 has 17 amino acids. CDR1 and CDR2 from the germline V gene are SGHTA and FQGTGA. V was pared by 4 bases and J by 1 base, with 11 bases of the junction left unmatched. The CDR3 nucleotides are TGTGCCAGCAGCTCCTCAAGCGCAGGGGGTGGCACAGATACGCAGTATTTT. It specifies CASSSSSAGGGTDTQYF.

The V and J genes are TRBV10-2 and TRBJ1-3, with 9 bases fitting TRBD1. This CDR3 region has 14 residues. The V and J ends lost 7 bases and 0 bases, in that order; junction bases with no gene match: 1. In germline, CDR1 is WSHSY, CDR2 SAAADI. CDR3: CASMDRGSGNTIYF. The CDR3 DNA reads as TGCGCCAGCATGGACAGGGGCTCTGGAAACACCATATATTTT.

The CDR3 here is CASSPGLGGSYEQYV. The CDR3 DNA follows: TGCGCCAGCAGCCCGGGACTAGGGGGATCCTACGAGCAGTACGTC. The gene calls are TRBV5-1 and TRBJ2-7, with TRBD2 identical over 8 bases. Germline trimming cut 4 bases from V and 1 base from J; bases unmatched to any gene: 7. The CDR3 runs to 15 residues. The germline V gene encodes CDR1 SGHRS and CDR2 YFSETQ.

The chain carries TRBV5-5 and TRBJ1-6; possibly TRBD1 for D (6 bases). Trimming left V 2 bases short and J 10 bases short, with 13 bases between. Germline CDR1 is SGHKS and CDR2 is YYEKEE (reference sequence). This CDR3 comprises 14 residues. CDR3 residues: CASSFNEGESPLHF. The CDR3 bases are TGTGCCAGCAGCTTTAACGAGGGGGAATCACCCCTCCACTTT. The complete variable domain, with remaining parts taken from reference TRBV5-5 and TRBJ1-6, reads DAGVTQSPTHLIKTRGQQVTLRCSPISGHKSVSWYQQVLGQGPQFIFQYYEKEERGRGNFPDRFSARQFPNYSSELNVNALLLGDSALYLCASSFNEGESPLHFGNGTRLTVT.

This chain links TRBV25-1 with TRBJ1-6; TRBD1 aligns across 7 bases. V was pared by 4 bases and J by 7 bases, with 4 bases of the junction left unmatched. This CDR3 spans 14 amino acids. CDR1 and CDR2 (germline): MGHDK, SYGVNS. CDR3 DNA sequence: TGTGCCAGCAGTGGGACAGGCCTGAATTCACCCCTCCACTTT. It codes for CASSGTGLNSPLHF.

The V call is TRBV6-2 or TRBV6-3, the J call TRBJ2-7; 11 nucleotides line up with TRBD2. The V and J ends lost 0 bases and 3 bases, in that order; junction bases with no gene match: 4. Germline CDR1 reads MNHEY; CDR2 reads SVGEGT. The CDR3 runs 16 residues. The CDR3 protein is CASSYSLAGGFYEQYV. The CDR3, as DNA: TGTGCCAGCAGTTACTCCTTAGCGGGAGGGTTCTACGAGCAGTACGTC.